This T cell receptor (beta chain) is drawn from a study of CD8 T cells in Susac syndrome. Germline CDR1 and CDR2: SGHRS and YFSETQ. This CDR3 region has 13 residues. V lost 1 base, J lost 3 bases, and 7 bases lay in between. In blood CD8+ and CD4+ T cells, TCR beta underwent sequencing. Bulk CD8+ and CD4+ cells came from magnetic negative isolation; CD8+ TEMRA by FACS. Whole-study results and caveats: As acknowledged by the study, its TCR sequencing and HLA analysis included a relatively small number of individuals.

About 0.5 to 1 ug RNA was reverse transcribed with random hexamers. Across 54 Vbeta and 13 Jbeta, TCR beta CDR3 was amplified with immunoSEQ multiplex PCR. TCRdb processed the immunoSEQ multiplex PCR reads anew with MiXCR; each CDR3 protein has one entry. Of around 130,000 distinct CDR3 sequences detected, around 95% appear once; the ten largest clones hold over 0.1%. Of note for this clonotype: Its specificity is unknown.

The chain uses TRBV5-1 and TRBJ1-2; possible D gene TRBD1, 5 bases. This clonotype originated in a human donor with multiple sclerosis. Sequencing was performed on CD4+ T cells from PBMCs. CDR3 nucleotide sequence: TGCGCCAGCAGCTTGCAGACAGACTATGGCTACACCTTC. Its translation: CASSLQTDYGYTF.